This T cell receptor (beta chain) was recorded in a study of early T cells in non-severe SARS-CoV-2 infection (dated by TCRdb to the early 2020s). Looking at the study overall: TCR sequencing used bulk RNA from unsorted whole blood, so alpha and beta chains could not be paired.

General findings and caveats noted by the study authors: VDJdb matching was skewed toward anti-spike CD8 responses and likely underestimated virus-specific expansions by missing private and CD4 specificities.

Library generation was performed with 5' RACE. The sample was run on a NextSeq 500. Unique molecular identifiers were attached to individual cDNA molecules in the TCR library protocol so that sequencing error and PCR bias could be corrected. Both TCR alpha and beta chains were sequenced, and tight co-correlation was observed between alpha and beta sequence abundances in each sample. The study's own analysis went as follows. Decombinator V4 was used to annotate TCR sequences for V gene, J gene and CDR3. TCRs were defined as expanded if a significant change between any two time points was detected under a Poisson model with p below 0.0001. TCR abundances were normalised to the total number of TCRs sequenced in each sample and reported as counts per million. TRAV1-2 paired with TRAJ12, TRAJ20 or TRAJ33 defined MAIT TCRs, while TRAV10 paired with TRAJ18 defined iNKT TCRs. A search of VDJdb, accessed on 1 November 2021, was run for TCRs annotated to CMV, EBV and SARS-CoV-2, with TCRs annotated for multiple antigens excluded. TCRdb passed the public sequencing reads through fastp at Q25 and MiXCR, retaining productive beta sequences. Entries that share a CDR3 protein sequence are merged under the most common genes and DNA. TCRdb, not the authors, supplied the V and J calls. For this sample the table gives more than 25,000 distinct CDR3 sequences, of which around 4.4% were detected only once. The top ten clones comprise 9.5% to 13% of the sample.

This clonotype was seen repeatedly, ten times or more. Its antigen remains unidentified. Base qualities are not recorded, but no much larger clone differs from it by a single base. Looking up the germline V gene yields CDR1 SGHRS and CDR2 YFSETQ. The germline V and J ends show losses of 2 bases and 0 bases respectively, and no gene match explains 5 bases of the junction. The CDR3, from cysteine to phenylalanine, totals 17 residues. The read is trimmed to its CDR3 DNA, 51 bases read in frame from base 1. Set within a cohort of healthcare workers in London, UK, this nested case-control study involved weekly PCR testing of nasopharyngeal swabs along with blood sampling. Between 23 and 31 March 2020, the week of the UK lockdown, healthcare workers were enrolled and then followed up weekly for as long as 16 weeks.

The source material was whole blood. The receptor comes from an adult who was a healthcare worker with PCR-confirmed SARS-CoV-2 infection or an uninfected control (not recorded which). The chain is encoded by TRBV5-1 joined to TRBJ2-6, with 7 bases in between that match TRBD1. CDR3 reads: CASSLTGDLSGANVLTF. The DNA is TGCGCCAGCAGCTTAACAGGGGACCTCTCTGGGGCCAACGTCCTGACTTTC.